Reported below is one T cell receptor beta chain. The antigen is not known. The J segment lost 3 bases and the V segment lost 5 bases, leaving 10 bases of the junction unmatched. The CDR3 sequence is 17 residues long. The V gene's germline CDR1 is LNHDA and CDR2 SQIVND (reference sequence). This entry belongs to a study of shared clonotypes between healthy human individuals. Study-wide points: Limitation of the genetic and exposure-history diversity represented came from the few donors.

Several immunoSEQ plates held equal portions of the genomic DNA taken from each subset. Produced via immunoSEQ multiplex PCR; TCRdb's table is partial and in-frame only. The sample holds under 2,500,000 clones, almost 96% seen once. The gene calls are TRBV19 and TRBJ1-6; TRBD1 agrees at 7 bases. The specimen sequenced was naive CD4+ T cells sorted from blood. Stated subset: CD45RA+ positively selected. This TCR came from a man between 18 and 35 years old in good health. DNA of the CDR3: TGTGCCAGTAGTGCCACCGGGACAGAACTCTATAATTCACCCCTCCACTTT. Its protein product is CASSATGTELYNSPLHF.